This T cell receptor beta chain emerged from a study of T cell repertoires in cytomegalovirus infection. The wider study: Public TCR beta signatures provided an indication of both CMV infection and a matching HLA type.

TCRdb independently ran MiXCR on the reads; one entry per CDR3 protein. The sample holds roughly 500,000 distinct CDR3 sequences; approximately 15% are singletons and the top ten take about 24%. Study-level findings and limits: Within the response measured ex vivo, HLA-C-restricted CMV-specific TCR beta clonotypes were dominant. The cumulative frequency of public TCR beta families distinguished individuals who carried CMV together with the relevant HLA.

CDR1 is DFQATT, CDR2 SNEGSKA, per germline (reference sequence). The germline V and J ends were trimmed by 0 bases and 0 bases, with 9 bases remaining between them. The CDR3 is 14 residues long. This clonotype was recorded a few times. Antigen: not known. This TCR was recovered from a human donor in good health (CMV status not recorded). Some clones in this sample may be carry-over from other donors' samples. The V call is TRBV20-1, the J call TRBJ2-7; D remains unclear. Sequenced sample: CD8+ T cells from PBMCs. CDR3 nucleotides: TGCAGTGCTAGAGACTATGGTAGCTCCTACGAGCAGTACTTC. Translation gives CSARDYGSSYEQYF.